The TCR beta chain described here comes from a study of T cells in Graves' hyperthyroidism and ophthalmopathy. Study overall: Once the initial diagnosis was made, peripheral blood was obtained before any treatment.

Not enrolled were patients with uncontrolled infection, other autoimmune disease, pregnancy or lactation. RNA transcripts gave rise to amplified TCR beta CDR3 regions. The study used the HTBI primer set for a first-round RT-PCR of the TCR CDR3. One entry per CDR3 protein, called by TCRdb with MiXCR from the multiplex PCR reads. The table has a few hundred thousand distinct CDR3 sequences, more than 14% seen once. This clonotype was picked up a small number of times. Its antigen is undetermined. CDR3 length: 13 amino acids. Germline loops: CDR1 LNHDA, CDR2 SQIVND (reference sequence). Trimming pared 0 bases from V and 11 bases from J, leaving 8 bases between. Overall study findings and caveats: Also found in blood were most expanded thyroid clonotypes above 0.001.

The chain links TRBV19 to TRBJ1-6; D uncertain. Source material: blood. This sequence originates from a woman aged 40-49 years with Graves' hyperthyroidism that later progressed to Graves' ophthalmopathy. As DNA, the CDR3 is TGTGCCAGTAGTATAGAAAGCAGAACACCCCTCCACTTT. Its translation: CASSIESRTPLHF.